The TCR beta chain described here comes from a study of patients and donors after allogeneic stem cell transplantation. The CDR3 runs 13 residues. V dropped 2 bases and J dropped 12 bases, with 16 bases sitting between them. Germline CDR1 is MNHNS and CDR2 is SASEGT. In TCRdb, the RT-PCR reads were re-called with MiXCR into one record per CDR3 protein. The profile covers roughly 200,000 distinct CDR3 sequences, with 38% appearing a single time and around a tenth taken by the ten largest. This clonotype has just a few counts. Sequencing was carried out using blood, either unsorted or a sorted T cell fraction (not recorded which). The chain is built from TRBV6-1 and TRBJ1-1; D not resolved. This clonotype originated in a human donor who was either an allogeneic HSCT recipient or a stem cell or donor lymphocyte infusion donor (not recorded which). It is not recorded whose cells these are; they may come from a transplant donor. CDR3: CASSERAIVGTFF. CDR3 in DNA: TGTGCCAGCAGTGAAAGGGCGATTGTTGGGACTTTCTTT.